The T cell receptor beta chain described here comes from a study of long-term antiretroviral therapy in people with HIV. As for the study in general: About a decade before 2015, the earliest samples were taken when ART was typically delayed.

Researchers ran immunoSEQ v3.0 at survey level. Profiled with immunoSEQ multiplex PCR; TCRdb holds only in-frame clones, not every one. The sample holds fewer than 30,000 clones, 85% to 90% seen once. Whole-study results and caveats: Repertoire dominance by clones expanded before ART was seen at all time points.

This CDR3 is 14 amino acids long. V lost 4 bases to trimming and J lost 0 bases, with 7 bases between them. Germline V lookup: CDR1 MNHNS, CDR2 SASEGT. Concerning this clone: Its antigen is unidentified.

The V call is TRBV6-1, the J call TRBJ2-1; D unclear. The starting material was unsorted PBMCs, obtained 0.8 years after starting antiretroviral therapy. This TCR was sampled from a woman between 25 and 40 years old with HIV. The CDR3 coding sequence is TGTGCCAGCAGTGCAAGTAGCTCCTACAATGAGCAGTTCTTC. Its protein product is CASSASSSYNEQFF.